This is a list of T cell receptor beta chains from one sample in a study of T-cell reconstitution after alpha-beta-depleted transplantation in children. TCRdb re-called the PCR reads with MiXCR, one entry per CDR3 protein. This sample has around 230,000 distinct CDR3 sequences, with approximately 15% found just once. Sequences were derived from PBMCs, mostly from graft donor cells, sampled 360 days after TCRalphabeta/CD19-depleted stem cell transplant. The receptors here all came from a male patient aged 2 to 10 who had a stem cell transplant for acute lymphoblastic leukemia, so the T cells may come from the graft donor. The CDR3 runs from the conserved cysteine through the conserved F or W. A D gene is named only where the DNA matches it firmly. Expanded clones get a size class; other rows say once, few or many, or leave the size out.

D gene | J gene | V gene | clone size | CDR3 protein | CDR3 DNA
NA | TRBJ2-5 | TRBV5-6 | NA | CASSFDRGGGETQYF | TGTGCCAGCAGCTTCGACAGGGGAGGGGGTGAGACCCAGTACTTC
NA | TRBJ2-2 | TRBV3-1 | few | CASSPTTGFSGELFF | TGTGCCAGCAGCCCCACCACAGGGTTCAGCGGGGAGCTGTTTTTT
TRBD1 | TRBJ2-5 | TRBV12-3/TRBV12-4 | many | CASSLGTGEETQYF | TGTGCCAGCAGTCTGGGCACAGGGGAGGAGACCCAGTACTTC
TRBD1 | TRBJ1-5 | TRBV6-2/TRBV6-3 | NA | CASSARGTGTVGNQPQHF | TGTGCCAGCAGCGCCCGAGGGACAGGAACCGTGGGCAATCAGCCCCAGCATTTT
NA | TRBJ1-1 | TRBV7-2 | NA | CASSLGGYMNTEAFF | TGTGCCAGCAGCTTAGGGGGGTACATGAACACTGAAGCTTTCTTT
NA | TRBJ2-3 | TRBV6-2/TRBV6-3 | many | CASSYLLMEDTQYF | TGTGCCAGCAGTTACCTATTAATGGAAGATACGCAGTATTTT
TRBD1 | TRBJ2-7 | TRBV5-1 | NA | CASSPGQGAFAYEQYF | TGCGCCAGCAGCCCGGGACAGGGAGCCTTCGCGTACGAGCAGTACTTC
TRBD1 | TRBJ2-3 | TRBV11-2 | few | CASSLSDRSTDTQYF | TGTGCCAGCAGCTTATCGGACAGGTCCACAGATACGCAGTATTTT
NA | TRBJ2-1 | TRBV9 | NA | CASSLMGLSGYNEQFF | TGTGCCAGCAGCCTCATGGGACTTTCCGGTTACAATGAGCAGTTCTTC
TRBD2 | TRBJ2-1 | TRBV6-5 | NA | CASSSRTSVAVGEQFF | TGTGCCAGCAGTTCCAGGACTAGCGTAGCGGTGGGTGAGCAGTTCTTC
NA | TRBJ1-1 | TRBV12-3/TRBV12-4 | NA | CASTPGQQSWGTEAFF | TGTGCCAGCACCCCGGGACAACAATCCTGGGGCACTGAAGCTTTCTTT
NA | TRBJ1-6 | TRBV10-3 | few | CAITHAVRDSPLHF | TGTGCCATCACCCACGCTGTACGGGATTCACCCCTCCACTTT
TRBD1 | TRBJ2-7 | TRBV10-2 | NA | CASSGQGDEQYF | TGCGCCAGCAGCGGACAGGGAGACGAGCAGTACTTC
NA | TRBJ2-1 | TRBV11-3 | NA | CASSPWSGLNEQFF | TGTGCCAGCAGCCCCTGGAGTGGCCTCAATGAGCAGTTCTTC
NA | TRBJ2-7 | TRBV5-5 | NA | CASSREQSSYEQYF | TGTGCCAGCAGCCGGGAACAGAGCTCCTACGAGCAGTACTTC
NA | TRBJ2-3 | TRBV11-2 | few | CASSLDPQGRLFGTQYF | TGTGCCAGCAGCTTAGACCCGCAGGGGAGGCTTTTCGGTACGCAGTATTTT
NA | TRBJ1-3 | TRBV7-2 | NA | CASSPPGITGNTIYF | TGTGCCAGCAGCCCCCCTGGGATTACTGGAAACACCATATATTTT
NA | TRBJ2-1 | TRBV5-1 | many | CASSLGGLPYNEQFF | TGCGCCAGCAGCTTGGGGGGGTTACCCTACAATGAGCAGTTCTTC
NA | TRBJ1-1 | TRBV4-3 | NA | CASSQEATGTGTEAFF | TGCGCCAGCAGCCAAGAAGCGACAGGTACGGGGACTGAAGCTTTCTTT
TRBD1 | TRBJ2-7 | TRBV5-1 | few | CASSLGGQNYEQYF | TGCGCCAGCAGCTTGGGGGGACAGAACTACGAGCAGTACTTC
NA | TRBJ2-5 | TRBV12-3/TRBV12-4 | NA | CASSDRLARGYQETQYF | TGTGCCAGCAGTGACCGCTTGGCTCGGGGCTACCAAGAGACCCAGTACTTC
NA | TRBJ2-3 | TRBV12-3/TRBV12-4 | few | CASSFPTGTWSDTQYF | TGTGCCAGCAGTTTTCCAACCGGGACCTGGAGTGATACGCAGTATTTT
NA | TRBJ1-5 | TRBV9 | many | CASTSLGPGQGSQPQHF | TGTGCCAGCACCTCGCTGGGGCCCGGCCAGGGGAGTCAGCCCCAGCATTTT
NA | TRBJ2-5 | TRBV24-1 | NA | CATRAGTHQETQYF | TGTGCCACCAGAGCCGGGACACACCAAGAGACCCAGTACTTC
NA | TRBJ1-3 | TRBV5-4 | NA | CASSLPGSGNTIYF | TGTGCCAGCAGCTTGCCGGGCTCTGGAAACACCATATATTTT
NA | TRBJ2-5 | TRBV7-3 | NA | CASSFGPLRETQYF | TGTGCCAGCAGCTTCGGGCCCCTTAGGGAGACCCAGTACTTC
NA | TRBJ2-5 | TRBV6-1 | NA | CASSPDLGSQETQYF | TGTGCCAGCAGCCCAGATCTGGGTTCCCAAGAGACCCAGTACTTC
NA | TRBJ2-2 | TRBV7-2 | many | CASSLVGVGTGELFF | TGTGCCAGCAGCTTAGTTGGGGTCGGCACCGGGGAGCTGTTTTTT
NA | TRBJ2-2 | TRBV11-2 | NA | CASSTPNRAALHANTGELFF | TGTGCCAGCAGCACCCCCAACAGGGCCGCGTTGCACGCGAACACCGGGGAGCTGTTTTTT